Here is one T cell receptor beta chain with its context. No antigen is known for it. Researchers amplified the TCR beta CDR3 regions from RNA transcripts. During a first-round RT-PCR of the TCR CDR3, the HTBI primer set was used. In TCRdb, the multiplex PCR reads were re-called with MiXCR into one record per CDR3 protein. This table holds 300,000 to 450,000 distinct CDR3 sequences, about 14% found once. The CDR3 has 14 residues. Trimming at V came to 5 bases and at J to 5 bases, leaving 7 bases not matched to a gene. Germline CDR1 reads SEHNR; CDR2 reads FQNEAQ (reference sequence). The record originates from a study of T cells in Graves' hyperthyroidism and ophthalmopathy. Study-level results: Ophthalmopathy stood apart from stable hyperthyroidism in a 13 V-J model.

The clonotype originates from a woman in her 30s with Graves' ophthalmopathy. The chain combines TRBV7-9 with TRBJ2-5, with 8 bases fitting TRBD2. Sequenced: blood. The CDR3 bases are TGTGCCAGCAGCGGGCGGGCGGGGGGCGAGACCCAGTACTTC. This sequence encodes CASSGRAGGETQYF.